One T cell receptor beta chain is described in this entry. Its specificity is unknown. The CDR3 totals 15 residues. V was clipped by 4 bases and J by 7 bases; unmatched bases: 7. From germline, CDR1 is SEHNR and CDR2 FQNEAQ (reference sequence). The data were taken from a study of CD8 T cells in ankylosing spondylitis. Study results and caveats: Reactive arthritis synovial fluid and blood previously showed some of these motif variants. There was a TCR beta motif, made of eight highly homologous variants, that appeared characteristic of ankylosing spondylitis blood. Clones linked with disease were CD8+ and fairly uncommon in the peripheral blood.

The TCR beta libraries were generated through quantitative 5'-RACE incorporating molecular barcodes. In TCRdb, the 5' RACE reads were re-called with MiXCR into one record per CDR3 protein. The table lists some 700,000 distinct CDR3 sequences, under 20% of them singletons, with around 19% in the top ten. This chain links TRBV7-9 with TRBJ1-6, with TRBD1 identical over 7 bases. The material sequenced was blood, either unsorted or a sorted T cell fraction (not recorded which). The sequence was obtained from a male donor with ankylosing spondylitis. The DNA of the CDR3 is TGTGCCAGCAGCTCCGGACAGGTATCGAATTCACCCCTCCACTTT. This translates into CASSSGQVSNSPLHF.